This TCR beta chain was retrieved from a study of cytomegalovirus exposure and HLA in healthy donors. The CDR3 is 14 amino acids. CDR1 and CDR2 (germline): SSHAT, FNYEAQ (reference sequence). Study observations and caveats: The productive fraction for most TCR beta V segments was about 87% or about 30% in an earlier analysis.

Researchers ran the PCR with 60 Vbeta and 13 Jbeta primers. The method was immunoSEQ multiplex PCR; TCRdb's version includes in-frame clones alone and lacks a portion of them. The sample shows roughly 150,000 clones, around four fifths of them seen only once. Details on this clone: The antigen is unknown. The junction does not match germline at one end; this may be a read error.

The V call is TRBV7-7, the J call TRBJ2-7; possibly TRBD1 for D (5 bases). Input material: PBMCs. This clonotype was sampled from a man aged 25 to 40 in good health and CMV-seronegative. CDR3 in DNA: TGTGCTAGCAGCCAGAACCCAGGGTTTACCGAGCAGTACTTC. It encodes CASSQNPGFTEQYF.